This paragraph covers one T cell receptor (beta chain) sequence. Its target is unknown. Assay: immunoSEQ multiplex PCR; the TCRdb copy retains only in-frame clones and omits some. This table holds roughly 28,000 clones, about 76% found once. The CDR3 covers 15 residues. Germline CDR1 SGHTA, CDR2 FQGNSA. The V and J ends lost 5 bases and 2 bases, in that order; junction bases with no gene match: 6. The data derive from a study of neoadjuvant nivolumab and ipilimumab in lung cancer. Background on the study: Nivolumab 3 mg/kg was given days 1, 15 and 29, plus ipilimumab 1 mg/kg day 1 in combination.

Regarding the study as a whole: Resected-tumor TCR richness correlated positively with pretherapy blood richness. From pretherapy to surgery, tumor richness and clonality rose with dual therapy. Resected tumors had greater TCR richness and clonality than uninvolved lung.

The chain joins TRBV7-2 to TRBJ2-7; 10 nucleotides align to TRBD2. This clonotype was sampled from an adult with non-small cell lung cancer. Here the sequenced sample was tumor tissue, taken after neoadjuvant nivolumab, alone or with ipilimumab, at or shortly before surgery. CDR3 amino acids: CASSQREGATYEQYF. The CDR3 nucleotides are TGTGCCAGCAGCCAGCGGGAGGGGGCAACCTACGAGCAGTACTTC.